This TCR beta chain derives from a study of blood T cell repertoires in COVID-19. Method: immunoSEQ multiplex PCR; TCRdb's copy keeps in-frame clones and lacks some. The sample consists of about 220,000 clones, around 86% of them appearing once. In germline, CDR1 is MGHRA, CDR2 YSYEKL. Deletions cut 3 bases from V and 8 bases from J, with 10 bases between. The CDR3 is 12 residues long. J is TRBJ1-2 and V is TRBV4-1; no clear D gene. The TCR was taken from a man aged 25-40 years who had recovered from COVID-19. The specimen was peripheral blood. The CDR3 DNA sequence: TGCGCCAGCAGCCAGCTGTTGAGGGGCTACACCTTC. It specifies CASSQLLRGYTF.